A single sample gave rise to the 28 T cell receptor beta chains below, sequenced in a study of blood T cells in healthy people across ages. Next came a second PCR, run for about 7 to 12 cycles, which used a sample-barcoded 5' primer along with a J-beta primer mix. TCRdb passed the 5' RACE reads through MiXCR, listing each CDR3 protein once. The profile shows 1,800,000 or so distinct CDR3 sequences, roughly two fifths of them singletons. Material for sequencing was blood. The source is a human donor in good health.

V is TRBV28 and J is TRBJ1-4; 7 bases match TRBD1. Trimming removed 9 bases from V and 5 bases from J; junction bases left unmatched: 6. Germline V gene sequence: CDR1 MDHEN, CDR2 SYDVKM. This CDR3 contains 13 residues. The CDR3 loop is CASKEGGNEKLFF. CDR3 bases: TGTGCCAGTAAAGAAGGGGGCAATGAAAAACTGTTTTTT.

About this clonotype: The CDR3 does not close with the conserved phenylalanine or tryptophan, likely indicating a read error. The chain joins TRBV3-1 to TRBJ1-4; maybe TRBD1 (5 bases). Germline V gene data show CDR1 as LGHDT and CDR2 as YNNKEL (reference sequence). The CDR3 totals 15 residues. Trimming stripped 5 bases from V and 2 bases from J, with 12 bases between. DNA for the CDR3: TGTGCCAGCAGCTCCTGGGGGGTGACTAATGAAAAACTGTTTTGT. Its translation: CASSSWGVTNEKLFC.

The V and J genes are TRBV7-2 and TRBJ2-1, with D unclear. Trimming cost V 6 bases and J 7 bases, with 10 bases left between them. Germline CDR1 is SGHTA and CDR2 is FQGNSA. This CDR3 is 12 amino acids long. CDR3: CASSLSLNEQFF. The CDR3 DNA follows: TGTGCCAGCAGTTTATCCCTGAATGAGCAGTTCTTC.

The V and J genes are TRBV19 and TRBJ2-5; D might be TRBD1 (6 bases). V was pared by 4 bases and J by 4 bases, with 19 bases between. Per germline, CDR1 LNHDA and CDR2 SQIVND (reference sequence). CDR3 length: 16 amino acids. The CDR3 is CASSSFKGTTGETQYF. CDR3 DNA sequence: TGTGCCAGTAGTAGTTTCAAAGGGACAACAGGAGAGACCCAGTACTTC.

A remark on this clonotype: The conserved closing phenylalanine or tryptophan is absent in this CDR3, likely reflecting a read error. The J gene is TRBJ1-1, the V gene TRBV20-1; no reliable D call. The CDR3 contains 12 residues. CDR1 DFQATT and CDR2 SNEGSKA come from the germline V gene (reference sequence). The V end lost 4 bases, the J end lost 2 bases, and 8 bases lay between the germline ends. The CDR3 spells CSATRPNTEAFC. In DNA, the CDR3 is TGCAGTGCTACCCGCCCTAACACTGAAGCTTTCTGT.

This clonotype was recorded a few times. The chain uses TRBV12-3 or TRBV12-4 and TRBJ1-5; tentatively, D is TRBD1 (5 bases). Trimming shortened V by 6 bases and J by 6 bases, and 9 bases separated the two germline ends. The CDR3 extends over 12 amino acids. The CDR3 DNA follows: TGTGCCAGCAGGACAGAAGGTCAGCCCCAGCATTTT. Protein product: CASRTEGQPQHF.

This clonotype was counted between two and nine times. The rearrangement joins TRBV29-1 to TRBJ2-7, with D possibly matching TRBD2 (6 bases). CDR3 length: 11 amino acids. Germline-derived CDR1 and CDR2 are SQVTM and ANQGSEA. V dropped 3 bases and J dropped 7 bases, with 10 bases sitting between them. The DNA for the CDR3 is TGCAGCGTTGACATCCGGGGGGAGCAGTACTTC. Its protein product is CSVDIRGEQYF.

The CDR3 here is CASSQGRTGIDEQYF. CDR3 coding DNA: TGTGCCAGCAGCCAAGGGAGGACAGGGATCGACGAGCAGTACTTC. This chain links TRBV3-1 with TRBJ2-7; 8 bases map to TRBD1. CDR1 is LGHDT, CDR2 YNNKEL, per germline (reference sequence). The V and J ends lost 1 base and 5 bases, in that order; junction bases with no gene match: 7. This CDR3 comprises 15 residues.

This sequence joins TRBV12-3 or TRBV12-4 and TRBJ1-2; no clear D. Trimming removed 2 bases at V and 3 bases at J, with 4 bases between. CDR3 size: 12 residues. The CDR3 bases are TGTGCCAGCAGTTTAAACTACTATGGCTACACCTTC. Protein sequence: CASSLNYYGYTF.

The chain uses TRBV24-1 and TRBJ2-3; a possible D gene is TRBD2 (5 bases). Trimming shortened V by 0 bases and J by 2 bases, and 11 bases separated the two germline ends. The length of the CDR3 is 16 residues. CDR1 is KGHDR, CDR2 SFDVKD, per germline. The CDR3 region has the DNA TGTGCCACCAGTGATTTGAGGGAGTACCCCACAGATACGCAGTATTTT. This gives the protein CATSDLREYPTDTQYF.

Only a few counts were recorded for this clonotype. The rearrangement links TRBV7-3 to TRBJ2-7; D not resolved. The germline V and J ends were trimmed by 1 base and 6 bases, with 10 bases remaining between them. The CDR3 has 13 amino acids. Germline CDR1 and CDR2: SGHTA and FQGTGA. CDR3 amino acids: CASSLIVWSEQYF. Here the CDR3 DNA reads TGTGCCAGCAGCTTAATCGTGTGGTCCGAGCAGTACTTC.

This clonotype was detected only a few times. The chain recombines TRBV6-5 with TRBJ1-1, with no clear D. V shed 0 bases and J shed 6 bases, with 11 bases lying between them. In germline, CDR1 is MNHEY, CDR2 SVGAGI. The CDR3 runs to 14 residues. CDR3 region: CASSYSIPGAEAFF. CDR3 bases: TGTGCCAGCAGTTACTCGATTCCCGGGGCTGAAGCTTTCTTT.

This clonotype was observed a few times. The chain couples TRBV20-1 to TRBJ2-7; no firm D call. The V gene's germline CDR1 is DFQATT and CDR2 SNEGSKA (reference sequence). Trimming took off 0 bases at V and 1 base at J, with 25 bases between the two ends. This CDR3 comprises 19 residues. The DNA of the CDR3 is TGCAGTGCTAGAGATTCAACGTACCCGCTTGGCGGTGCATCCTACGAGCAGTACTTC. It translates to CSARDSTYPLGGASYEQYF.

CDR3 region: CSVGAGSSTDTQYF. DNA for the CDR3: TGCAGCGTTGGCGCCGGGTCCAGCACAGATACGCAGTATTTT. V is TRBV29-1 and J is TRBJ2-3; D gene unclear. CDR1 and CDR2 from the germline V gene are SQVTM and ANQGSEA. V shed 4 bases and J shed 0 bases, with 11 bases lying between them. The CDR3 has 14 residues.

V and J are TRBV29-1 and TRBJ2-6, with 10 bases fitting TRBD1. V lost 4 bases, J lost 4 bases, and 7 bases stayed unmatched. From germline, CDR1 is SQVTM and CDR2 ANQGSEA. The CDR3 runs to 16 residues. The CDR3 coding sequence is TGCAGCGTTGTAGGGACAGGGGTACCCGGGGCCAACGTCCTGACTTTC. Its protein is CSVVGTGVPGANVLTF.

This clonotype occurred a few times. The chain couples TRBV24-1 to TRBJ2-1; D might be TRBD2 (5 bases). This CDR3 is 14 amino acids long. Germline V lookup: CDR1 KGHDR, CDR2 SFDVKD. V was cut by 1 base and J by 7 bases, with 10 bases left in between. The CDR3 nucleotides are TGTGCCACCAGTGATTTCAAACGCGGGAATGAGCAGTTCTTC. The encoded protein is CATSDFKRGNEQFF.

V and J are TRBV20-1 and TRBJ2-3; D not resolved. The V gene's germline CDR1 is DFQATT and CDR2 SNEGSKA (reference sequence). The germline V and J ends were trimmed by 5 bases and 2 bases, with 14 bases remaining between them. This CDR3 has 14 residues. CDR3 sequence reads: CSAEVGGITDTQYF. CDR3 nucleotides: TGCAGTGCTGAGGTTGGCGGAATCACAGATACGCAGTATTTT.

This CDR3 is CAISPGGFNSPLHF. In DNA, the CDR3 is TGTGCCATCAGCCCCGGGGGCTTTAATTCACCCCTCCACTTT. This chain connects TRBV10-3 to TRBJ1-6; TRBD1 might be the D (6 bases). This CDR3 contains 14 residues. Trimming removed 6 bases at V and 6 bases at J, with 12 bases between. Per the germline V gene, CDR1 is ENHRY and CDR2 is SYGVKD.

The V call is TRBV12-3 or TRBV12-4, the J call TRBJ2-1, with a weak D call TRBD2 (5 bases). The CDR3 extends over 13 amino acids. Trimming left V 7 bases short and J 13 bases short, with 20 bases between. DNA of the CDR3: TGTGCCAGCACCCTTGTAGGGCCTGAGGGTCAGTTCTTC. Amino acids: CASTLVGPEGQFF.

The rearrangement joins TRBV28 to TRBJ2-5, with a tentative D call TRBD1 (6 bases). The CDR3 loop spans 13 amino acids. Per germline, CDR1 MDHEN and CDR2 SYDVKM. V lost 9 bases and J lost 5, with 16 bases in between. The CDR3 here is CASRRGPRETQYF. The CDR3 coding sequence is TGTGCCAGTCGCAGGGGCCCCCGGGAGACCCAGTACTTC. The full variable domain, completed using reference TRBV28 and TRBJ2-5, is DVKVTQSSRYLVKRTGEKVFLECVQDMDHENMFWYRQDPGLGLRLIYFSYDVKMKEKGDIPEGYSVSREKKERFSLILESASTNQTSMYLCASRRGPRETQYFGPGTRLLVL.

This sequence joins TRBV5-1 and TRBJ2-5; 9 nucleotides line up with TRBD2. From germline, CDR1 is SGHRS and CDR2 YFSETQ. Unmatched junction bases numbered 4, after V lost 0 bases and J lost 1 base. The CDR3 sequence is 16 residues long. CDR3 residues: CASSLGTSVIQETQYF. DNA of the CDR3: TGCGCCAGCAGCTTGGGGACTAGCGTGATCCAAGAGACCCAGTACTTC.

The rearrangement joins TRBV6-6 to TRBJ2-3; no reliable D call. The CDR3 spans 17 residues. Germline V CDR1 and CDR2: MNHNY, SVGAGI (reference sequence). Between the trimmed V and J ends, which lost 7 bases and 0 bases, there was a span of 20 bases. The CDR3 spells CASKGRLTSSSTDTQYF. The CDR3 nucleotides read TGTGCCAGCAAGGGCAGGTTAACCTCTTCTAGCACAGATACGCAGTATTTT.

The rearrangement joins TRBV4-3 to TRBJ2-3, with 9 bases aligning to TRBD2. In germline, CDR1 is LGHNA, CDR2 YSLEER. Unmatched junction bases numbered 11, after V lost 0 bases and J lost 4 bases. The CDR3 totals 18 residues. The CDR3 region has the DNA TGCGCCAGCAGCCAAGATGCTACAGCGGGGGGTGTCGCAGATACGCAGTATTTT. It codes for CASSQDATAGGVADTQYF.

This chain links TRBV7-3 with TRBJ1-2, with 8 bases matching TRBD1. Germline V CDR1 and CDR2: SGHTA, FQGTGA. The ends lost 2 bases at V and 8 bases at J; junction bases unmatched: 10. CDR3 length: 15 amino acids. CDR3 bases: TGTGCCAGCAGCTTATTGACAGGGGAGTACGACGGCTACACCTTC. As protein: CASSLLTGEYDGYTF.

The rearrangement links TRBV20-1 to TRBJ1-6; TRBD1 aligns across 9 bases. Per the germline V gene, CDR1 is DFQATT and CDR2 is SNEGSKA (reference sequence). This CDR3 is 16 amino acids long. Trimming at V came to 0 bases and at J to 6 bases, leaving 6 bases not matched to a gene. The CDR3 region is CSARDPLTGGNSPLHF. CDR3 coding DNA: TGCAGTGCTAGAGATCCCCTGACAGGGGGTAATTCACCCCTCCACTTT.

The V gene is TRBV20-1, the J gene TRBJ1-5; 7 bases line up with TRBD1. Germline-derived CDR1 and CDR2 are DFQATT and SNEGSKA (reference sequence). With 5 bases clipped from V and 6 bases from J, the junction kept 7 bases outside the gene matches. The length of the CDR3 is 13 residues. CDR3 region: CSAQIQGSQPQHF. CDR3 nucleotides: TGCAGTGCTCAGATACAGGGGTCTCAGCCCCAGCATTTT.

This clonotype was recorded at least ten times. At one end, the junction sequence differs from germline, possibly due to a read error. The J gene is TRBJ2-7, the V gene TRBV6-2 or TRBV6-3; D ambiguous. This CDR3 comprises 11 residues. The germline gives CDR1 MNHEY, CDR2 SVGEGT. For the CDR3, the DNA is TGCGCCAGCAGCACCTCCTACGAGCAGTACTTC. Translating it yields CASSTSYEQYF.

A note on this clonotype: An end of the junction differs from the germline gene, which may be a read error. The J gene is TRBJ1-2, the V gene TRBV6-6, with TRBD1 as a possible D gene (5 bases). CDR3 length: 14 residues. The germline V gene encodes CDR1 MNHNY and CDR2 SVGAGI (reference sequence). CDR3 nucleotides: TGTGCCAGCAGAGGGACCGCCATTAACTGTGGCTACACCTTC. This gives the protein CASRGTAINCGYTF.